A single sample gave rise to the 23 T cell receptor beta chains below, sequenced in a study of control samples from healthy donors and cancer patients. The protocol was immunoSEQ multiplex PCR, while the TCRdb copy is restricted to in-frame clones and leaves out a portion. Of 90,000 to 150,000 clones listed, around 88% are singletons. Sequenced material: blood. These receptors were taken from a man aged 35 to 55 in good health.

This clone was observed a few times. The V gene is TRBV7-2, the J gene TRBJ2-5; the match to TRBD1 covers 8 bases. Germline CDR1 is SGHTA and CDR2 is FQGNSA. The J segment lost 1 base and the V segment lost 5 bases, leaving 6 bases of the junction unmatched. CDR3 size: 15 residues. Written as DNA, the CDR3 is TGTGCCAGCAGCCCAGACAGGGGTGGCCAAGAGACCCAGTACTTC. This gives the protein CASSPDRGGQETQYF.

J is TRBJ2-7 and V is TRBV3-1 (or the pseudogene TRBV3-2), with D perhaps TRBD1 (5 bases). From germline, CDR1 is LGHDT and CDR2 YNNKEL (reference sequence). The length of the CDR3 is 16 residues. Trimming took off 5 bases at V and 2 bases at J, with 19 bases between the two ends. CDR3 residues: CASSSSGYSFTYEQYF. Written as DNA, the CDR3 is TGTGCCAGCAGCTCGTCAGGGTATAGTTTTACCTACGAGCAGTACTTC.

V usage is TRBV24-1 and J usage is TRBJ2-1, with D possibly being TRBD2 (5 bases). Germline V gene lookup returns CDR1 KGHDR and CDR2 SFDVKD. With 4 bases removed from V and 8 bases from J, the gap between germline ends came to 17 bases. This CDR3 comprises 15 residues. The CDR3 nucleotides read TGTGCCACCAGTGACCGGATTCGGGGAAAGGATGAGCAGTTCTTC. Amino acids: CATSDRIRGKDEQFF.

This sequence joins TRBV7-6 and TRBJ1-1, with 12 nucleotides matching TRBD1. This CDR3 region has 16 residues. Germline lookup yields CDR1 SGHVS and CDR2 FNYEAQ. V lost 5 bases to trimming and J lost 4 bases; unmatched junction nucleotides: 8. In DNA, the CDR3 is TGTGCCAGCAGCCGAGGGACAGGGGGCTTGGGCACTGAAGCTTTCTTT. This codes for CASSRGTGGLGTEAFF.

The CDR3 is CASTPLAGTNTGELFF. The CDR3 DNA reads as TGCGCCAGCACCCCCCTGGCGGGAACGAACACCGGGGAGCTGTTTTTT. This chain connects TRBV5-1 to TRBJ2-2; a weak D match, TRBD2 (6 bases). V was shortened by 6 bases and J by 0 bases, with 15 bases between the two germline ends. CDR3 size: 16 residues. CDR1 and CDR2 from the germline V gene are SGHRS and YFSETQ.

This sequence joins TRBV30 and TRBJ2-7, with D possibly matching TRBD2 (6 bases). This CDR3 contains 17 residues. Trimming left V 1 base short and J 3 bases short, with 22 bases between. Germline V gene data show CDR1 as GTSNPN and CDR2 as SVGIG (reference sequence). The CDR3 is CAWSATSLGSEGYEQYF. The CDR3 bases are TGTGCCTGGAGTGCTACAAGCCTAGGGTCGGAGGGCTACGAGCAGTACTTC.

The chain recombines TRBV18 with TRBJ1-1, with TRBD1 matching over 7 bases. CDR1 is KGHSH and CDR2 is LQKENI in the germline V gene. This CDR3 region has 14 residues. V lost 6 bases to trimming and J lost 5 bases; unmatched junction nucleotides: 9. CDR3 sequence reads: CASSVEGAGTEAFF. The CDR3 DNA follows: TGTGCCAGCTCCGTTGAGGGGGCTGGGACTGAAGCTTTCTTT.

CDR3 coding DNA: TGTGCCAGCAGTACCACCGGGGGGGAGCAGTACTTC. Protein product: CASSTTGGEQYF. The chain combines TRBV12-3 or TRBV12-4 with TRBJ2-7; 7 bases align to TRBD2. J gave up 7 bases and V 5 bases, and 5 bases lay outside the gene matches. The length of the CDR3 is 12 residues.

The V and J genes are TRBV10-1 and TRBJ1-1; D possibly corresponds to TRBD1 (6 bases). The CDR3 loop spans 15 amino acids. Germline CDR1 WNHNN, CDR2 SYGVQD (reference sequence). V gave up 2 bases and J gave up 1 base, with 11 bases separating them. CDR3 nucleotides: TGCGCCAGCAGTGAGGCACAGGGAAAGAACACTGAAGCTTTCTTT. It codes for CASSEAQGKNTEAFF.

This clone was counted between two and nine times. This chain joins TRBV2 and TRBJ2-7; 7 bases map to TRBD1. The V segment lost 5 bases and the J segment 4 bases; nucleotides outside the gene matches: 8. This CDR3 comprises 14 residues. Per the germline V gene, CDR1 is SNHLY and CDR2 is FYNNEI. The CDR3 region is CASSTQGTEYEQYF. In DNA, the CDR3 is TGTGCCAGCAGTACACAAGGGACAGAGTACGAGCAGTACTTC.

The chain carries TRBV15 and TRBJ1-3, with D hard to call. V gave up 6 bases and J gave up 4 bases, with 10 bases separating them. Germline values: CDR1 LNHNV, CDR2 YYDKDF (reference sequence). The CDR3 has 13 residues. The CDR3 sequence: CATSRLLGNTIYF. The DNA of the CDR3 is TGTGCCACCAGTAGACTTCTAGGAAACACCATATATTTT.

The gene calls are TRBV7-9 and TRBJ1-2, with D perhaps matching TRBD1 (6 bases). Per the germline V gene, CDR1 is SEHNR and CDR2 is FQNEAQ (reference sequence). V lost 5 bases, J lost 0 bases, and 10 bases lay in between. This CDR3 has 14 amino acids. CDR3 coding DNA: TGTGCCAGCAGCATGGACAGAGCTAACTATGGCTACACCTTC. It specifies CASSMDRANYGYTF.

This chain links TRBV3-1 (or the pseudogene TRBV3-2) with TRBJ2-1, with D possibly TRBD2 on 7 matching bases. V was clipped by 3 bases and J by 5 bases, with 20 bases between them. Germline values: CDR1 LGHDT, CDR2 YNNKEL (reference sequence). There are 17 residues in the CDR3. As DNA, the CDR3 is TGTGCCAGCAGCCATCCACCACGAGCGGGGACAAACAATGAGCAGTTCTTC. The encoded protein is CASSHPPRAGTNNEQFF.

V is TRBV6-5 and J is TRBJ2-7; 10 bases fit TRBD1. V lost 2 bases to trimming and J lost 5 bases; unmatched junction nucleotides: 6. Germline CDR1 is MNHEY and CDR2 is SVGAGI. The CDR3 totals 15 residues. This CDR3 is CASSYAWTGGHEQYF. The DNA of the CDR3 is TGTGCCAGCAGTTACGCCTGGACAGGGGGGCACGAGCAGTACTTC.

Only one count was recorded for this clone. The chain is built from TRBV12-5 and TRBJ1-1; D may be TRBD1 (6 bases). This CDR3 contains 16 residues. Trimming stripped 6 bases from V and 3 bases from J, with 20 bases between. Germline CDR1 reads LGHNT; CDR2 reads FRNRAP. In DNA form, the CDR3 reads TGTGCTAGTGGCCCCAACTCGGGACAAAGTTACACTGAAGCTTTCTTT. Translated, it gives CASGPNSGQSYTEAFF.

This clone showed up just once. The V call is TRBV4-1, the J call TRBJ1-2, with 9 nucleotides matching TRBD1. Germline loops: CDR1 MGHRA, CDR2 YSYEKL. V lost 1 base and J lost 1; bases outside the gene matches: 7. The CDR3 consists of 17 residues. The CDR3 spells CASSQVIRQGDNYGYTF. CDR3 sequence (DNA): TGCGCCAGCAGCCAAGTCATTCGACAGGGGGATAACTATGGCTACACCTTC.

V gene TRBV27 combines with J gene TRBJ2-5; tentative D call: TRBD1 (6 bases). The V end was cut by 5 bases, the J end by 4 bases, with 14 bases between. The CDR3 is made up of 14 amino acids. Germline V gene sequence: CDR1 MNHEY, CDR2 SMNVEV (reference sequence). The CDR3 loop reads CASSIRGGRETQYF. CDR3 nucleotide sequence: TGTGCCAGCAGTATCAGGGGTGGTAGAGAGACCCAGTACTTC.

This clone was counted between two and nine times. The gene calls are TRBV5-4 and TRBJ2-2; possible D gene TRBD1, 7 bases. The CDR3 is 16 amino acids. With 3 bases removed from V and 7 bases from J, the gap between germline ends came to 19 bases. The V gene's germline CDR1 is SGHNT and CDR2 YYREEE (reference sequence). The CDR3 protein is CASSSQGGGAHGELFF. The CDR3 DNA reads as TGTGCCAGCAGCTCTCAGGGGGGCGGTGCGCACGGGGAGCTGTTTTTT.

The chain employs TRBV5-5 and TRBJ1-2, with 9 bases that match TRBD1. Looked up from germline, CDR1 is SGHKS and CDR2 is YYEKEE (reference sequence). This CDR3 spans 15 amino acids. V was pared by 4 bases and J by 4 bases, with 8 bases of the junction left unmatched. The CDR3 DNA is TGTGCCAGCAGCCTAGGGACAGGGAAAACCTATGGCTACACCTTC. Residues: CASSLGTGKTYGYTF.

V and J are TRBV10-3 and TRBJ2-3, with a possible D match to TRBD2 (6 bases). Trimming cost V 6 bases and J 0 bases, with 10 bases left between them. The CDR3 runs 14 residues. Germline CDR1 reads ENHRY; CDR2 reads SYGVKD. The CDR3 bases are TGTGCCATCAGCGGAGGGCGCAGCACAGATACGCAGTATTTT. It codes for CAISGGRSTDTQYF.

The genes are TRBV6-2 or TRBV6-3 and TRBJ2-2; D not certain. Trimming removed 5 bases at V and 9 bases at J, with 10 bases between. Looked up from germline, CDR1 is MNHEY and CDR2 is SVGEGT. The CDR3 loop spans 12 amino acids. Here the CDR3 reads CASSDAVRELFF. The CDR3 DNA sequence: TGTGCCAGCAGTGACGCGGTCCGGGAGCTGTTTTTT.

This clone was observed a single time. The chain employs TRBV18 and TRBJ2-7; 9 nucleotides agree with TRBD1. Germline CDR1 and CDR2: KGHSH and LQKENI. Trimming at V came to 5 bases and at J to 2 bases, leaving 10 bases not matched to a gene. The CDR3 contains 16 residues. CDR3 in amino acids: CASSRTGANSAYEQYF. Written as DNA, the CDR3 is TGTGCCAGCTCAAGGACAGGGGCGAATTCTGCCTACGAGCAGTACTTC. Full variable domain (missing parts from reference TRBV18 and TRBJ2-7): NAGVMQNPRHLVRRRGQEARLRCSPMKGHSHVYWYRQLPEEGLKFMVYLQKENIIDESGMPKERFSAEFPKEGPSILRIQQVVRGDSAAYFCASSRTGANSAYEQYFGPGTRLTVT.

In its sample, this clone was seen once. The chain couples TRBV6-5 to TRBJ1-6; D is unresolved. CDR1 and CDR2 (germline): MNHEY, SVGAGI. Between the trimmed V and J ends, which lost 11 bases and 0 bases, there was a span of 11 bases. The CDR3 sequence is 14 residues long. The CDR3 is CACIGFSYNSPLHF. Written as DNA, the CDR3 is TGTGCCTGTATAGGGTTCTCCTATAATTCACCCCTCCACTTT.